This entry features one TCR beta chain sequence. The data are from a study of T cell responses to AZD1222 COVID-19 vaccine. The data were produced by immunoSEQ multiplex PCR, yet TCRdb's version contains in-frame clones alone and is incomplete. The table lists tens of thousands of clones, 90% of them singletons. CDR1 SGHDT and CDR2 YYEEEE come from the germline V gene. V shed 4 bases and J shed 9 bases, with 20 bases lying between them. This CDR3 contains 15 residues. This chain links TRBV5-6 with TRBJ2-1; D gene unclear. This specimen was peripheral blood, taken 28 days after the second AZD1222 dose. The TCR originated in an adult who received the AZD1222 COVID-19 vaccine. The CDR3 reads CASSTTLGQNSEQFF. The CDR3 DNA reads TGTGCCAGCAGCACCACCCTGGGCCAAAACAGTGAGCAGTTCTTC.